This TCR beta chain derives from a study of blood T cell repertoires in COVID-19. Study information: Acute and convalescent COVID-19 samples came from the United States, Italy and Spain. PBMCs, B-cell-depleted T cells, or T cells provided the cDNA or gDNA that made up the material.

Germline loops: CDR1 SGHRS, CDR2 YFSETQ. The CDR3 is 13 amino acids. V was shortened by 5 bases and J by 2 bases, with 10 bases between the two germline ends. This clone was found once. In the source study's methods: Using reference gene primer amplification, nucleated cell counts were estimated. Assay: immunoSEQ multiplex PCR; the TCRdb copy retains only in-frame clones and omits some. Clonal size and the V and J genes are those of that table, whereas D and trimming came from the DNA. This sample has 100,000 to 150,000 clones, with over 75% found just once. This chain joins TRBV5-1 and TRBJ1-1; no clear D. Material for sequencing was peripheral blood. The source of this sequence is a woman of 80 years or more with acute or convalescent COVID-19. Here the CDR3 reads CASRTDDNTEAFF. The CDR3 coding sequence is TGCGCCAGCAGAACAGACGATAACACTGAAGCTTTCTTT.